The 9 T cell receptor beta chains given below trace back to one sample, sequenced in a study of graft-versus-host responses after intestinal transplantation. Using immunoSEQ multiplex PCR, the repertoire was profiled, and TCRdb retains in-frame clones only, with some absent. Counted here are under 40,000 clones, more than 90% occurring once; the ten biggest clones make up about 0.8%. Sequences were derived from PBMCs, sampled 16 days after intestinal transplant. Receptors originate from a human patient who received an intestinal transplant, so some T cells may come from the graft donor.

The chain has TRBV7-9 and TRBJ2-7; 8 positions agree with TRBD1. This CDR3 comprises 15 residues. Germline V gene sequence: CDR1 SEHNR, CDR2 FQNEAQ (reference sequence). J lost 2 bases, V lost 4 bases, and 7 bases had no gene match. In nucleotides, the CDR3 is TGTGCCAGCAGCTCAGGGACAGGCAATCCCTACGAGCAGTACTTC. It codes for CASSSGTGNPYEQYF.

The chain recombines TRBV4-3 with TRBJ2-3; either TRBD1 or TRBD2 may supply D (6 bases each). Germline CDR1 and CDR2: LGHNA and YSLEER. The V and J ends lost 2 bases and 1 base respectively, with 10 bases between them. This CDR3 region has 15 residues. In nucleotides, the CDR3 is TGCGCCAGCAGCCAATCGGGGGCGGGCACAGATACGCAGTATTTT. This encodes CASSQSGAGTDTQYF.

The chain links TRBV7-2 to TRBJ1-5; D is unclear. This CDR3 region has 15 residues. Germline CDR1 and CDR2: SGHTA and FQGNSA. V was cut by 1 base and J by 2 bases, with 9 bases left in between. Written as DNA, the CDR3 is TGTGCCAGCAGCTTAGAGGGTTTGGGCAATCAGCCCCAGCATTTT. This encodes CASSLEGLGNQPQHF. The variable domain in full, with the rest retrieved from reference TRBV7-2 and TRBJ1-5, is GAGVSQSPSNKVTEKGKDVELRCDPISGHTALYWYRQSLGQGLEFLIYFQGNSAPDKSGLPSDRFSAERTGGSVSTLTIQRTQQEDSAVYLCASSLEGLGNQPQHFGDGTRLSIL.

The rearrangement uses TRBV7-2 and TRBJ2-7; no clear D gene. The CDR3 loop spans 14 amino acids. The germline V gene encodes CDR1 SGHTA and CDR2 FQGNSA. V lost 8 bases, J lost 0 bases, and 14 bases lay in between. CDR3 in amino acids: CASRDVSSSYEQYF. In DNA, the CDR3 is TGTGCCAGCCGTGACGTCTCGAGCTCCTACGAGCAGTACTTC. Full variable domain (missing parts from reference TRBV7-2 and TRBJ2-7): GAGVSQSPSNKVTEKGKDVELRCDPISGHTALYWYRQSLGQGLEFLIYFQGNSAPDKSGLPSDRFSAERTGGSVSTLTIQRTQQEDSAVYLCASRDVSSSYEQYFGPGTRLTVT.

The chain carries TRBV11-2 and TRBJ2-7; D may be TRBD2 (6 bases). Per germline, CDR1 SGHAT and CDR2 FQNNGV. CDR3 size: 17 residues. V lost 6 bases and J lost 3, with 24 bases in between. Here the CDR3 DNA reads TGTGCCAGCAGGCCTCTAGCGTCTCGTGGCCTCCGCTACGAGCAGTACTTC. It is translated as CASRPLASRGLRYEQYF.

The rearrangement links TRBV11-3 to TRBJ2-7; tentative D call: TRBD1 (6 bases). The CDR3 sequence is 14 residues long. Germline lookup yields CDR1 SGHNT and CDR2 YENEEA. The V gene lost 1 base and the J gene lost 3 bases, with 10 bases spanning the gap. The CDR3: CASSLAQGHYEQYF. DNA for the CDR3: TGTGCCAGCAGCTTAGCCCAGGGGCACTACGAGCAGTACTTC.

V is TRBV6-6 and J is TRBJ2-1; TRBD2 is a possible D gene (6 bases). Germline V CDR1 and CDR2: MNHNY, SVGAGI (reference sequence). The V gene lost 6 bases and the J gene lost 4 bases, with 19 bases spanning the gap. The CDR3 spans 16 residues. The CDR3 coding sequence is TGTGCCAGCAGCTTAGATCGGAGGGCCCCGTACAATGAGCAGTTCTTC. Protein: CASSLDRRAPYNEQFF.

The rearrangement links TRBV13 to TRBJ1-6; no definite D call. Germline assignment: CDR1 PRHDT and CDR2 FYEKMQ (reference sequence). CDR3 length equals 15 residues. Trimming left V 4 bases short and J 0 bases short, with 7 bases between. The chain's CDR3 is CASSSRGSYNSPLHF. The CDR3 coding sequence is TGTGCCAGCAGCTCCCGGGGCTCCTATAATTCACCCCTCCACTTT.

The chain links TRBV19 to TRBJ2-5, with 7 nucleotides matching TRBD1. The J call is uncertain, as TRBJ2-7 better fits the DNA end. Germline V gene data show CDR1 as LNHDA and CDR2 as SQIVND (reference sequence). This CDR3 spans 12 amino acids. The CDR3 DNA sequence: TGTGCCAGCGAGGGGGCGGCCTACGAGCAGTACTTC. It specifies CASEGAAYEQYF.